The clone carrying this T cell receptor (beta chain) was seen many times. The entry originates in a study of spatial heterogeneity in lung cancer. Study as a whole: 72 TRACERx patients with early, untreated non-small cell lung cancer donated samples.

Time point reported: blood at routine non-recurrence follow-up after resection. Whole RNA, which was extracted from tumor, nontumor lung tissue or frozen PBMC, was sequenced without any cell sorting. The germline V gene has CDR1 SGHDT and CDR2 YYEEEE. Unmatched junction bases numbered 5, after V lost 1 base and J lost 7 bases. The CDR3 contains 14 residues. TCRdb called the 5' RACE reads again in MiXCR, with one record for every CDR3 protein. Of some 110,000 distinct CDR3 sequences listed, roughly an eighth were seen once; the top ten hold around 16%. This chain connects TRBV5-6 to TRBJ2-1; 7 nucleotides line up with TRBD1. This receptor was taken from a male donor with early-stage non-small cell lung cancer. The sample in question was PBMCs, obtained at follow-up. As DNA, the CDR3 is TGTGCCAGCAGCTTGAAGGACAGGCAAAATGAGCAGTTCTTC. Translation gives CASSLKDRQNEQFF.